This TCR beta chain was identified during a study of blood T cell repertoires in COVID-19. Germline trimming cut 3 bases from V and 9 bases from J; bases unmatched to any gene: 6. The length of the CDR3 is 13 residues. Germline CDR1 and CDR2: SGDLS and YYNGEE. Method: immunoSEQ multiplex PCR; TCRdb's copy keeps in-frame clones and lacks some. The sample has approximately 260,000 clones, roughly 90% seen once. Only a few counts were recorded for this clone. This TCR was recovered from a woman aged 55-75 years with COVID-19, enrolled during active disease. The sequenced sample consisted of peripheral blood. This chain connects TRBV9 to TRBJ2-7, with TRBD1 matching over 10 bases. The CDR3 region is CASSATGTGVQYF. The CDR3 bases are TGTGCCAGCAGCGCAACCGGGACAGGGGTGCAGTACTTC.